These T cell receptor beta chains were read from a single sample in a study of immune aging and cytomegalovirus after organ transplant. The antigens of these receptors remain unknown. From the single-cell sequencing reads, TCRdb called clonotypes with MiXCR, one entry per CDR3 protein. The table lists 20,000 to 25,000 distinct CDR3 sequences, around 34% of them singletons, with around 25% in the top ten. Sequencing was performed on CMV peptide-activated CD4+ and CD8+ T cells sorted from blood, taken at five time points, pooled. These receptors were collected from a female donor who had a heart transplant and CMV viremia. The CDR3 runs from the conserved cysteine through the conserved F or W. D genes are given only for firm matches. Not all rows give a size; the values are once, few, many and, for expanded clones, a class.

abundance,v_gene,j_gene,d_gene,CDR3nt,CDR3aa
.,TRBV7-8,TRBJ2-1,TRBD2,TGTGCCAGCAGCTTAGGTGCTAGCGGGGTATACAATGAGCAGTTCTTC,CASSLGASGVYNEQFF
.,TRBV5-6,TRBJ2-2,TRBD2,TGTGCCAGCAGCTCCGAGCGGGAGGGAAACACCGGGGAGCTGTTTTTT,CASSSEREGNTGELFF
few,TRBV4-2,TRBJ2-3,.,TGTGCCAGCAGCCAAGAAAGACCTCCAGATACGCAGTATTTT,CASSQERPPDTQYF
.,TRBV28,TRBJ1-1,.,TGTGCCAGCAGTATATGGCAGGGAGGGACTGAAGCTTTCTTT,CASSIWQGGTEAFF
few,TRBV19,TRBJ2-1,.,TGTGCCAGTCTGAGCGCGGGGGCGAGCTCCTACAATGAGCAGTTCTTC,CASLSAGASSYNEQFF
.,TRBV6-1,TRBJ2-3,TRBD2,TGTGCCAGCAGCTGGGGAGGGCTAGCGGGAGGTCCCTACACAGATACGCAGTATTTT,CASSWGGLAGGPYTDTQYF
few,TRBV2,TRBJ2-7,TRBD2,TGTGCCAGCCAGGGACTAGCGAACGACGAGCAGTACTTC,CASQGLANDEQYF
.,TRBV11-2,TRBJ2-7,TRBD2,TGTGCCAGCAGCTCGTCTAGCGGGGGCCTCCTTCGCGAGCAGTACTTC,CASSSSSGGLLREQYF
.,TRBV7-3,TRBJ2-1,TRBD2,TGTGCCAGCAGCTTAACGGAAAGACTAGCGGGAGGTGAGCAGTTCTTC,CASSLTERLAGGEQFF
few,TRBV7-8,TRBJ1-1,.,TGTGCCAGCAGCCACGCCGGGACTTTGAACACTGAAGCTTTCTTT,CASSHAGTLNTEAFF
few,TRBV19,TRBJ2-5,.,TGTGCTACCAGAGGGAATCCGGGAGAGACCCAGTACTTC,CATRGNPGETQYF
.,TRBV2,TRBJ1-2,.,TGTGCCAGCAGTGAATCGGGGGTTCAAACCTTC,CASSESGVQTF
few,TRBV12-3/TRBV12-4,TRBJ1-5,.,TGTGCCAGCAGTCCCGACGGTGGCAATCAGCCCCAGCATTTT,CASSPDGGNQPQHF
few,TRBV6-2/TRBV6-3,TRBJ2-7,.,TGTGCCAGCAGTTACCACGTCAACGAGCAGTACTTC,CASSYHVNEQYF
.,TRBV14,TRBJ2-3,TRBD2,TGTGACAGCAGCCCCATGATTAGCGGGAGGACGCAGTATTTT,CDSSPMISGRTQYF
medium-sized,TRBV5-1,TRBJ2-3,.,TGCGCCAGCAGCGAGGACTTACCGATGAGGGATACGCAGTATTTT,CASSEDLPMRDTQYF
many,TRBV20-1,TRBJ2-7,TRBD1,TGCAGTGCGCCGGGACAGGAGTCCTACGAGCAGTACTTC,CSAPGQESYEQYF
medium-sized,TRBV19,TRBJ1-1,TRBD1,TGTGCCAGTAGTTCGACGGGACAGCCGAACACTGAAGCTTTCTTT,CASSSTGQPNTEAFF
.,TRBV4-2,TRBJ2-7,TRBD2,TGTGCCAGCAGCCAAGGACTAGCGGGAGCTTACGAGCAGTACTTC,CASSQGLAGAYEQYF
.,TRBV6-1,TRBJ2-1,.,TGTGCCAGCACCTTGACAGACTACCCCTACAGTGAGCAGTTCTTC,CASTLTDYPYSEQFF